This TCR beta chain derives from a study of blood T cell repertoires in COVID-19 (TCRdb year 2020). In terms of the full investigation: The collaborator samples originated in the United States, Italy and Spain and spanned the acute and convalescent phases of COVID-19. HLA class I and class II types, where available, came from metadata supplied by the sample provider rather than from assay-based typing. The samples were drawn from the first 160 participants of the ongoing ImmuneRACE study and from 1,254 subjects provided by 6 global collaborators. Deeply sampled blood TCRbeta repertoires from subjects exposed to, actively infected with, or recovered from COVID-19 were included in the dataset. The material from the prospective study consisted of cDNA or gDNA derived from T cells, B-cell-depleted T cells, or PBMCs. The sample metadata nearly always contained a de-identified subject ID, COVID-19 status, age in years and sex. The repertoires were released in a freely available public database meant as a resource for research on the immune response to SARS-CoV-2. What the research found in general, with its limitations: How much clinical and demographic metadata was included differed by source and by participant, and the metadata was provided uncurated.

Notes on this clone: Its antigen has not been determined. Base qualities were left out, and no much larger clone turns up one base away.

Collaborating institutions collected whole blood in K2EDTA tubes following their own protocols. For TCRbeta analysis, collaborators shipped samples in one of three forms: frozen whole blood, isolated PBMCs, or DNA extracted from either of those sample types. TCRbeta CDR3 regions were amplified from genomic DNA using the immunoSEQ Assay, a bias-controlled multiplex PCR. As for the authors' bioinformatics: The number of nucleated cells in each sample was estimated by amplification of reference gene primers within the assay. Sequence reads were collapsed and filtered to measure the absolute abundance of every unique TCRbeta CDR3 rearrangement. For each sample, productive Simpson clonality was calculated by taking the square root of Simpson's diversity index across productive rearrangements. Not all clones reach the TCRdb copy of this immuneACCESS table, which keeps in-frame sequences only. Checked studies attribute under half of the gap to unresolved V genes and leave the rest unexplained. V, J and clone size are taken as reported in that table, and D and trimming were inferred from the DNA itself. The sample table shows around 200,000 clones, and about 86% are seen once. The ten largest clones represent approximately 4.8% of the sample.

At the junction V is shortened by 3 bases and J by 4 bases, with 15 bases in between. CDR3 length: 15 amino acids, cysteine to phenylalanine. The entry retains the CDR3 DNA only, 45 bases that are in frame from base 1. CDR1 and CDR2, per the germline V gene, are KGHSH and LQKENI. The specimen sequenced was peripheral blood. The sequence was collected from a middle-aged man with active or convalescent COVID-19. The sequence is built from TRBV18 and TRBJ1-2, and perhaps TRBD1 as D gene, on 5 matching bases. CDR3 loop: CASSPPGGALYGYTF. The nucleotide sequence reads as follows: TGTGCCAGCTCACCCCCGGGAGGGGCCCTCTATGGCTACACCTTC.